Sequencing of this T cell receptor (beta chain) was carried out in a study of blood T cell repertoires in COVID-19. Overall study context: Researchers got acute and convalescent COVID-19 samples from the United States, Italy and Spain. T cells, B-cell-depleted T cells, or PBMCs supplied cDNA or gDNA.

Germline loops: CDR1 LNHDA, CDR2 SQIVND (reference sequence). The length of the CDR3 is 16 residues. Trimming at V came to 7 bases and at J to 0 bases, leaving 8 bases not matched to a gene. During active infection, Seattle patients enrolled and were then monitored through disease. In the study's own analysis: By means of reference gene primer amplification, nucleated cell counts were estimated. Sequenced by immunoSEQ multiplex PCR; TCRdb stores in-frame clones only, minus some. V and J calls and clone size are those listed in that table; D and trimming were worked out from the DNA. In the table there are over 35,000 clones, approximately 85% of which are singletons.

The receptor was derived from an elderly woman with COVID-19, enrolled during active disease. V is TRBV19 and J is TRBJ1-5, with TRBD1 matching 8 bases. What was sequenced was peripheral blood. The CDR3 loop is CASNSGQGSSNQPQHF. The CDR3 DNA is TGTGCCAGTAACTCCGGACAGGGCAGTAGCAATCAGCCCCAGCATTTT.